The 7 T cell receptor beta chains listed next were all sequenced from one sample in a study of shared clonotypes between healthy human individuals. Sequencing used immunoSEQ multiplex PCR; TCRdb keeps in-frame clones, though not all of them. The sample consists of hundreds of thousands of clones, roughly 98% of them appearing once. CD45RO negativity and positive selection for CCR7 defined naive CD8 cells, a population that excluded terminally differentiated effector memory CD45RA+ cells. Specimen: naive CD8+ T cells sorted from blood. The receptors shown here come from a man in his thirties or forties in good health.

The chain employs TRBV6-1 and TRBJ1-5; the match to TRBD1 covers 7 bases. The V gene's germline CDR1 is MNHNS and CDR2 SASEGT. This CDR3 has 14 amino acids. Trimming cost V 2 bases and J 7 bases; bases outside gene matches: 5. DNA for the CDR3: TGTGCCAGCAGTGAAATAGGCAGGGGGCAGCCCCAGCATTTT. Translation: CASSEIGRGQPQHF.

This clone was detected once. The J gene is TRBJ1-2, the V gene TRBV9; D remains unclear. The length of the CDR3 is 14 residues. Germline CDR1 is SGDLS and CDR2 is YYNGEE. Trimming removed 0 bases from V and 4 bases from J, with 10 bases in between. The CDR3 is CASSVGAEIYGYTF. DNA of the CDR3: TGTGCCAGCAGCGTAGGGGCAGAGATCTATGGCTACACCTTC.

This clone was seen once. V gene TRBV29-1 combines with J gene TRBJ2-1; D is tentatively TRBD1 or TRBD2 (6 bases each). The germline CDR1 and CDR2 sequences are SQVTM and ANQGSEA. The CDR3 runs 13 residues. The V end lost 7 bases, the J end lost 8 bases, and 18 bases lay between the germline ends. The CDR3 DNA reads as TGCAGCGCGGGGGCCCCGGGCGCCCATGAGCAGTTCTTC. Translating it yields CSAGAPGAHEQFF.

The rearrangement joins TRBV28 to TRBJ2-7, with a possible D match to TRBD2 (7 bases). Germline V gives CDR1 MDHEN, CDR2 SYDVKM. Trimming removed 3 bases from V and 2 bases from J, with 26 bases in between. The CDR3 consists of 19 residues. DNA of the CDR3: TGTGCCAGCAGTTTGCTAGTCGGGGGGCTAGCGGACGCGACCTACGAGCAGTACTTC. Protein sequence: CASSLLVGGLADATYEQYF.

The rearrangement joins TRBV6-6 to TRBJ2-3; maybe TRBD2 (6 bases). The CDR3 runs to 16 residues. From germline, CDR1 is MNHNY and CDR2 SVGAGI (reference sequence). Trimming removed 1 base from V and 5 bases from J, with 16 bases in between. The DNA for the CDR3 is TGTGCCAGCAGTTACTATCCGGGAGCACAGCTAGATACGCAGTATTTT. Residues: CASSYYPGAQLDTQYF.

V usage is TRBV29-1 and J usage is TRBJ2-3, with a tentative D call TRBD2 (6 bases). Trimming pared 6 bases from V and 5 bases from J, leaving 6 bases between. The V gene's germline CDR1 is SQVTM and CDR2 ANQGSEA. The CDR3 totals 10 residues. Here the CDR3 reads CSVEGDTQYF. The CDR3, as DNA: TGCAGCGTGGAGGGAGATACGCAGTATTTT.

V usage is TRBV30 and J usage is TRBJ2-2; D gene uncertain. The CDR3 is 14 amino acids. V was cut by 7 bases and J by 6 bases, with 18 bases left in between. Per germline, CDR1 GTSNPN and CDR2 SVGIG (reference sequence). The CDR3 spells CASSAESPPGELFF. The CDR3 nucleotides read TGTGCCTCCTCGGCGGAGAGTCCCCCCGGGGAGCTGTTTTTT.